Given below is one T cell receptor (beta chain) in context. Which antigen it targets is not known. No base qualities exist here, and no much larger clone lies one base off it. Trimming costs V 0 bases and J 6 bases, and their ends lie 10 bases apart. The CDR3 spans 14 residues, from the cysteine through the phenylalanine. The only DNA kept is the CDR3, 42 bases in frame from the first base. The germline V gene sets CDR1 to SGDLS and CDR2 to YYNGEE. These data originate in a study of T cell changes during pregnancy in multiple sclerosis (dated by TCRdb to the late 2010s). Study-wide context: In women with multiple sclerosis, the researchers looked at how the T cell repertoire shifted as pregnancy progressed.

The library was prepared using the immunoSEQ multiplex PCR assay. Entries here come from immuneACCESS through TCRdb and include only in-frame sequences with V and J called. Some clones fail to appear in such tables; in the studies checked, an unresolved V gene covers under half of the shortfall, and the cause of the remainder is unknown. This sample has some 110,000 clones in its table, and less than 95% of those were observed once. Around 1.6% of the sample is taken by the ten largest. The sequence was collected from a female donor with multiple sclerosis, enrolled in a pregnancy study. The starting material was peripheral blood, obtained before pregnancy. Recombination linked TRBV9 to TRBJ1-5; the D gene is not confidently resolved. The nucleotide sequence is TGTGCCAGCAGCGTAGATCCCGGCGGTCAGCCCCAGCATTTT. This encodes CASSVDPGGQPQHF.